Below, 16 T cell receptor beta chains from the same sample are listed, as sequenced in a study of blood T cell repertoires in COVID-19. TCRdb's copy holds only in-frame clones and misses some; the assay was immunoSEQ multiplex PCR. The sample includes fewer than 450,000 clones, approximately 90% of them seen just once. The sample taken for sequencing was PBMCs or T cells enriched from blood (not recorded which). Receptor source: a young woman who had recovered from COVID-19.

The rearrangement joins TRBV3-1 (or the pseudogene TRBV3-2) to TRBJ1-4; no clear D. The CDR3 sequence is 14 residues long. In germline, CDR1 is LGHDT, CDR2 YNNKEL (reference sequence). The V end was cut by 6 bases, the J end by 8 bases, with 16 bases between. In DNA form, the CDR3 reads TGTGCCAGCAGGGAAGGCGGTAGAGGCGAAAAACTGTTTTTT. Its translation is CASREGGRGEKLFF.

A single count supports this clone. This chain joins TRBV5-5 and TRBJ2-7, with 9 bases lining up with TRBD1. The CDR3 is 14 residues long. The trim removed 4 bases at V and 7 bases at J, leaving 9 bases unmatched. Germline V lookup: CDR1 SGHKS, CDR2 YYEKEE (reference sequence). The DNA for the CDR3 is TGTGCCAGCAGCCTCCGGACAGGGGTAGGAGAGCAGTACTTC. Translated, it gives CASSLRTGVGEQYF.

V is TRBV7-8 and J is TRBJ1-3; D may be TRBD1 (6 bases). Per germline, CDR1 SGHVS and CDR2 FQNEAQ. V lost 3 bases and J 2 bases, leaving 11 bases between the germline ends. The CDR3 has 15 residues. CDR3 in DNA: TGTGCCAGCAGCTTCGGGGGGCCCCCTGGAAACACCATATATTTT. It yields the protein CASSFGGPPGNTIYF.

This clone was picked up one time. This rearrangement joins TRBV6-2 or TRBV6-3 to TRBJ2-7; D perhaps matches TRBD2 (7 bases). V lost 0 bases, J lost 4 bases, and 13 bases lay in between. Germline CDR1 reads MNHEY; CDR2 reads SVGEGT. This CDR3 spans 15 amino acids. The CDR3 loop reads CASSYSTGGGYEQYF. DNA of the CDR3: TGTGCCAGCAGTTACTCGACAGGCGGGGGATACGAGCAGTACTTC.

The chain joins TRBV28 to TRBJ1-2; no firm D call. The CDR3 is 15 amino acids. Trimming took 5 bases from V and 8 from J, leaving 21 bases between them. Germline values: CDR1 MDHEN, CDR2 SYDVKM. CDR3 DNA: TGTGCCAGCAGTGAACCCTCTTTAGGAGATCGGGGCTACACCTTC. Translated, it gives CASSEPSLGDRGYTF.

The CDR3: CASSLPKTSNYGYTF. The CDR3, as DNA: TGCGCCAGCAGTCTCCCTAAAACCTCTAACTATGGCTACACCTTC. This rearrangement joins TRBV23-1 to TRBJ1-2, with D unclear. TRBV23-1 is labeled an ORF, and its function is uncertain. V gave up 4 bases and J gave up 0 bases, with 12 bases separating them. The CDR3 covers 15 residues.

The chain links TRBV4-3 to TRBJ2-2, with D unresolved. The ends were cut back, 0 bases at V and 5 bases at J, with 10 bases in the middle. Per the germline V gene, CDR1 is LGHNA and CDR2 is YSLEER. CDR3 size: 15 residues. The CDR3 DNA is TGCGCCAGCAGCCAAGAATACTTACTTACCGGGGAGCTGTTTTTT. This encodes CASSQEYLLTGELFF.

This rearrangement joins TRBV11-2 to TRBJ2-2, with TRBD2 matching 11 bases. Trimming took 3 bases from V and 2 from J; bases not matched to a gene: 2. The length of the CDR3 is 16 residues. CDR1 is SGHAT and CDR2 is FQNNGV in the germline V gene. CDR3 sequence reads: CASSFSGGANTGELFF. The DNA for the CDR3 is TGTGCCAGCAGCTTTAGCGGGGGGGCCAACACCGGGGAGCTGTTTTTT.

The chain has TRBV4-1 and TRBJ1-5, with 9 nucleotides matching TRBD1. The CDR3 length is 17 residues. CDR1 and CDR2 from the germline V gene are MGHRA and YSYEKL. The V and J ends lost 1 base and 6 bases, in that order; junction bases with no gene match: 10. DNA of the CDR3: TGCGCCAGCAGCCAAGGTCGGACCGGGACAGGGTCTCAGCCCCAGCATTTT. Translated, it gives CASSQGRTGTGSQPQHF.

CDR3 amino acids: CASSERDRGLATNEKLFF. CDR3 in DNA: TGTGCCAGCAGTGAACGGGACAGGGGGCTTGCGACTAATGAAAAACTGTTTTTT. The rearrangement links TRBV2 to TRBJ1-4; 12 bases match TRBD1. V was clipped by 2 bases and J by 2 bases; unmatched bases: 6. CDR1 and CDR2 (germline): SNHLY, FYNNEI. The CDR3 is 18 residues long.

V usage is TRBV28 and J usage is TRBJ1-3, with 10 bases matching TRBD1. The CDR3 sequence is 15 residues long. Germline assignment: CDR1 MDHEN and CDR2 SYDVKM. V lost 2 bases to trimming and J lost 4 bases; unmatched junction nucleotides: 2. The DNA of the CDR3 is TGTGCCAGCAGTTTAAGGGGACAGGGGGGAAACACCATATATTTT. Translating gives CASSLRGQGGNTIYF.

The genes are TRBV9 and TRBJ2-7, with unresolved D. The germline gives CDR1 SGDLS, CDR2 YYNGEE. Trimming shortened V by 7 bases and J by 0 bases, and 11 bases separated the two germline ends. This CDR3 contains 13 residues. The DNA of the CDR3 is TGTGCCAGCTCCTTAGAGGACTCCTACGAGCAGTACTTC. Translated, it gives CASSLEDSYEQYF. Full variable domain (missing parts from reference TRBV9 and TRBJ2-7): DSGVTQTPKHLITATGQRVTLRCSPRSGDLSVYWYQQSLDQGLQFLIQYYNGEERAKGNILERFSAQQFPDLHSELNLSSLELGDSALYFCASSLEDSYEQYFGPGTRLTVT.

The chain combines TRBV10-3 with TRBJ1-1; no definite D call. In germline, CDR1 is ENHRY, CDR2 SYGVKD. The CDR3 sequence is 13 residues long. Trimming left V 5 bases short and J 1 base short, with 8 bases between. The CDR3: CAISQQENTEAFF. The CDR3 DNA reads as TGTGCCATCAGTCAGCAGGAGAACACTGAAGCTTTCTTT.

The V and J genes are TRBV28 and TRBJ2-1; 9 bases fit TRBD1. Germline V gene lookup returns CDR1 MDHEN and CDR2 SYDVKM. The CDR3 consists of 14 residues. With V trimmed by 4 bases and J by 6 bases, 4 bases remained unmatched. CDR3 loop: CASSSTGGLNEQFF. For the CDR3, the DNA is TGTGCCAGCAGTTCGACAGGGGGGCTCAATGAGCAGTTCTTC.

V and J are TRBV14 and TRBJ1-2; possibly TRBD1 for D (5 bases). CDR1 is SGHDN and CDR2 is FVKESK in the germline V gene. The CDR3 totals 15 residues. Trimming took off 0 bases at V and 5 bases at J, with 13 bases between the two ends. CDR3 sequence: CASSQDPGKMYGYTF. CDR3 DNA: TGTGCCAGCAGCCAAGACCCAGGGAAGATGTATGGCTACACCTTC.

The rearrangement joins TRBV7-2 to TRBJ2-3, with 13 bases lining up with TRBD2. Trimming cost V 3 bases and J 8 bases; bases outside gene matches: 5. This CDR3 region has 15 residues. Germline CDR1 and CDR2: SGHTA and FQGNSA. CDR3 protein: CASSLTSGGSGTQYF. The CDR3, as DNA: TGTGCCAGCAGCTTGACTAGCGGGGGGAGCGGTACGCAGTATTTT. Variable domain in full (rest from reference TRBV7-2 and TRBJ2-3): GAGVSQSPSNKVTEKGKDVELRCDPISGHTALYWYRQSLGQGLEFLIYFQGNSAPDKSGLPSDRFSAERTGGSVSTLTIQRTQQEDSAVYLCASSLTSGGSGTQYFGPGTRLTVL.